The clone carrying this T cell receptor (beta chain) was picked up one time. What it binds is not known. A second PCR of 7 to 11 cycles used a sample-barcoded 5' primer and a J-beta primer mix. Researchers report that each sample yielded at least 2.5 million CDR3-containing paired-end reads. TCRdb re-called the 5' RACE reads with MiXCR, one entry per CDR3 protein. Of 850,000 to 1,100,000 distinct CDR3 sequences in the sample, more than 30% are singletons; the top ten hold roughly 14%. The data stem from a study of blood T cells in healthy people across ages. General study points: Comparison with aged donors showed that long-lived donors had more naive CD4+ cells and higher diversity.

Germline assignment: CDR1 DFQATT and CDR2 SNEGSKA (reference sequence). The CDR3 is made up of 16 amino acids. Germline trimming cut 3 bases from V and 7 bases from J; bases unmatched to any gene: 12. This sequence joins TRBV20-1 and TRBJ2-1; 10 bases agree with TRBD2. Sample: blood. The sequence came from a man between 18 and 35 years old in good health. CDR3 sequence: CSASGNSGGPKNEQFF. CDR3 DNA: TGCAGTGCTAGTGGGAATAGCGGGGGGCCGAAGAATGAGCAGTTCTTC.